The present entry profiles one T cell receptor beta chain with its context. As yet, its antigen is unknown. This entry is derived from a study of cytomegalovirus exposure and HLA in healthy donors. Points from the study as a whole: The records held CMV serostatus as the only immune exposure information. Per a prior analysis, the majority of TCR beta V segments were productive roughly 90% or roughly 30% of the time.

The primer mix had 60 Vbeta and 13 Jbeta primers. The method was immunoSEQ multiplex PCR; TCRdb's version includes in-frame clones alone and lacks a portion of them. Found here are 95,000 to 150,000 clones, approximately 80% of them singletons; the top ten hold around 1.5%. V was clipped by 3 bases and J by 0 bases, with 9 bases between them. Germline assignment: CDR1 SGHRS and CDR2 YFSETQ. This CDR3 spans 15 amino acids. This TCR derives from a woman between 18 and 29 years old in good health and CMV-seronegative. This sequence joins TRBV5-1 and TRBJ1-4, with unresolved D. Sequenced: PBMCs. CDR3 loop: CASSSQIATNEKLFF. CDR3 in DNA: TGCGCCAGCAGCTCACAGATTGCAACTAATGAAAAACTGTTTTTT.